What follows are 17 T cell receptor beta chains derived from one specimen sequenced in a study of control samples from healthy donors and cancer patients. Produced via immunoSEQ multiplex PCR; TCRdb's table is partial and in-frame only. The sample shows tens of thousands of clones, around nine tenths of them seen only once. The sequenced material came from blood. All receptors derive from a woman aged 45-59 years in good health.

This sequence joins TRBV5-6 and TRBJ1-2; TRBD1 agrees at 7 bases. CDR1 and CDR2 (germline): SGHDT, YYEEEE. This CDR3 comprises 14 residues. The V segment lost 4 bases and the J segment 8 bases; nucleotides outside the gene matches: 11. The CDR3 DNA sequence: TGTGCCAGCAGCCAGGGGGTAGGGGTAGCCGGCTACACCTTC. Translated: CASSQGVGVAGYTF.

The gene calls are TRBV5-1 and TRBJ2-1, with D maybe TRBD1 (6 bases). The CDR3 spans 18 residues. The V end lost 4 bases, the J end lost 3 bases, and 23 bases lay between the germline ends. From germline, CDR1 is SGHRS and CDR2 YFSETQ. The CDR3 region has the DNA TGCGCCAGCAGCCCGAGATCCTGGAACAGGGAAGACTACAATGAGCAGTTCTTC. This translates into CASSPRSWNREDYNEQFF.

The rearrangement links TRBV7-2 to TRBJ2-1; a possible D gene is TRBD2 (6 bases). The CDR3 runs 15 residues. From germline, CDR1 is SGHTA and CDR2 FQGNSA. The ends were cut back, 1 base at V and 0 bases at J, with 7 bases in the middle. The CDR3 sequence: CASSLVGGSYNEQFF. DNA of the CDR3: TGTGCCAGCAGCTTAGTGGGGGGCTCCTACAATGAGCAGTTCTTC. Combining the CDR3 with reference TRBV7-2 and TRBJ2-1 gives the whole variable domain GAGVSQSPSNKVTEKGKDVELRCDPISGHTALYWYRQSLGQGLEFLIYFQGNSAPDKSGLPSDRFSAERTGGSVSTLTIQRTQQEDSAVYLCASSLVGGSYNEQFFGPGTRLTVL.

This clone was seen more than once but under ten times. This chain links TRBV5-1 with TRBJ2-5, with no clear D. Germline-derived CDR1 and CDR2 are SGHRS and YFSETQ. The CDR3 spans 14 residues. The ends were cut back, 2 bases at V and 7 bases at J, with 15 bases in the middle. The CDR3 loop reads CASSLRESIGTQYF. The CDR3 DNA reads TGCGCCAGCAGCTTAAGGGAATCGATTGGGACCCAGTACTTC.

V is TRBV5-6 and J is TRBJ1-1; TRBD1 is a possible D gene (5 bases). Germline loops: CDR1 SGHDT, CDR2 YYEEEE. This CDR3 comprises 14 residues. Trimming cost V 4 bases and J 2 bases, with 12 bases left between them. The CDR3 loop is CASSVGQFNTEAFF. For the CDR3, the DNA is TGTGCCAGCAGCGTTGGACAATTTAACACTGAAGCTTTCTTT.

The J gene is TRBJ1-6, the V gene TRBV6-1; D possibly corresponds to TRBD1 (6 bases). There are 17 residues in the CDR3. Between the trimmed V and J ends, which lost 4 bases and 0 bases, there was a span of 13 bases. Germline V gene lookup returns CDR1 MNHNS and CDR2 SASEGT. The CDR3 DNA is TGTGCCAGCAGTGTGACAGGCTTGAGCTCCTATAATTCACCCCTCCACTTT. This gives the protein CASSVTGLSSYNSPLHF.

Written as DNA, the CDR3 is TGTGCCAGCAGCCAAGGGACGGGGAGCAATCAGCCCCAGCATTTT. This encodes CASSQGTGSNQPQHF. The V and J genes are TRBV3-1 (or the pseudogene TRBV3-2) and TRBJ1-5; D gene ambiguous. CDR1 and CDR2 (germline): LGHDT, YNNKEL (reference sequence). CDR3 length: 15 residues. V lost 1 base and J lost 1, with 8 bases in between.

This chain uses TRBV27 with TRBJ1-2, with D perhaps TRBD1 (5 bases). The V end lost 5 bases, the J end lost 0 bases, and 19 bases lay between the germline ends. Germline V CDR1 and CDR2: MNHEY, SMNVEV (reference sequence). The CDR3 runs 17 residues. CDR3 loop: CASSPAMGEYPNYGYTF. The CDR3 DNA reads TGTGCCAGCAGTCCAGCCATGGGGGAGTACCCTAACTATGGCTACACCTTC.

The rearrangement joins TRBV29-1 to TRBJ2-1, with D possibly matching TRBD2 (6 bases). The CDR3 length is 14 residues. Trimming stripped 6 bases from V and 0 bases from J, with 12 bases between. Germline lookup yields CDR1 SQVTM and CDR2 ANQGSEA. The CDR3 nucleotides read TGCAGCGTCGGGGAGGTCAGCTCCTACAATGAGCAGTTCTTC. Its translation is CSVGEVSSYNEQFF.

The chain links TRBV7-2 to TRBJ2-7, with 9 bases identical to TRBD2. V trimming: 1 base; J trimming: 6 bases; junction bases outside the gene matches: 10. The germline V gene has CDR1 SGHTA and CDR2 FQGNSA. The CDR3 is made up of 16 amino acids. This CDR3 is CASSLVPSGLASEQYF. CDR3 in DNA: TGTGCCAGCAGCTTAGTGCCCTCGGGACTAGCATCCGAGCAGTACTTC.

The chain employs TRBV6-4 and TRBJ2-1; D not certain. The germline V gene encodes CDR1 MRHNA and CDR2 SNTAGT. This CDR3 contains 11 residues. Trimming stripped 5 bases from V and 9 bases from J, with 8 bases between. CDR3 sequence: CASSYRGEQFF. As DNA, the CDR3 is TGTGCCAGCAGTTATAGAGGTGAGCAGTTCTTC.

The chain joins TRBV5-4 to TRBJ1-4; weak D call: TRBD1 (5 bases). The CDR3 sequence is 14 residues long. The germline CDR1 and CDR2 sequences are SGHNT and YYREEE (reference sequence). Trimming shortened V by 2 bases and J by 8 bases, and 13 bases separated the two germline ends. The CDR3 here is CASSLTPGDEKLFF. As DNA, the CDR3 is TGTGCCAGCAGCTTAACTCCGGGGGACGAAAAACTGTTTTTT. Complete variable domain (other parts from reference TRBV5-4 and TRBJ1-4): ETGVTQSPTHLIKTRGQQVTLRCSSQSGHNTVSWYQQALGQGPQFIFQYYREEENGRGNFPPRFSGLQFPNYSSELNVNALELDDSALYLCASSLTPGDEKLFFGSGTQLSVL.

This clone was observed once. The chain has TRBV5-6 and TRBJ1-2, with TRBD1 matching 9 bases. The CDR3 has 15 amino acids. Germline-derived CDR1 and CDR2 are SGHDT and YYEEEE. The junction had 5 bases not matched to a gene; V was cut back by 3 bases and J by 2 bases. The CDR3 DNA sequence: TGTGCCAGCAGCTGGGATGGACAGGGGAACTATGGCTACACCTTC. Its protein is CASSWDGQGNYGYTF.

This chain uses TRBV5-1 with TRBJ2-7; no definite D call. CDR1 SGHRS and CDR2 YFSETQ come from the germline V gene. This CDR3 has 12 residues. V lost 5 bases, J lost 6 bases, and 12 bases lay in between. For the CDR3, the DNA is TGCGCCAGCAGTTCGGAAAGGAGCGAGCAGTACTTC. Translated: CASSSERSEQYF. The full variable domain, with the rest looked up from reference TRBV5-1 and TRBJ2-7, is KAGVTQTPRYLIKTRGQQVTLSCSPISGHRSVSWYQQTPGQGLQFLFEYFSETQRNKGNFPGRFSGRQFSNSRSEMNVSTLELGDSALYLCASSSERSEQYFGPGTRLTVT.

This sequence joins TRBV15 and TRBJ2-1; TRBD2 might be the D (5 bases). Germline CDR1 is LNHNV and CDR2 is YYDKDF (reference sequence). V lost 3 bases and J 1 base, leaving 10 bases between the germline ends. The CDR3 covers 15 residues. CDR3 in amino acids: CATSSLAFSYNEQFF. The CDR3 DNA reads as TGTGCCACCAGCAGTCTAGCATTTTCCTACAATGAGCAGTTCTTC.

This rearrangement joins TRBV7-9 to TRBJ1-4, with a weak D call TRBD1 (5 bases). The V gene's germline CDR1 is SEHNR and CDR2 FQNEAQ (reference sequence). Trimming removed 2 bases at V and 8 bases at J, with 9 bases between. The CDR3 sequence is 13 residues long. As DNA, the CDR3 is TGTGCCAGCAGCTTAACACAGGTAGAAAAACTGTTTTTT. Translating it yields CASSLTQVEKLFF.

This chain links TRBV5-4 with TRBJ2-1, with 8 bases identical to TRBD1. This CDR3 is 14 amino acids long. Per the germline V gene, CDR1 is SGHNT and CDR2 is YYREEE (reference sequence). The J segment lost 5 bases and the V segment lost 5 bases, leaving 6 bases of the junction unmatched. CDR3 bases: TGTGCCAGCAGTCAAAGGACAGGGAACAATGAGCAGTTCTTC. Protein sequence: CASSQRTGNNEQFF.